This passage covers 8 T cell receptor beta chains from one sample sequenced in a study of regulatory T cells in long-lasting Graves disease. Stated time point: persistent/refractory GD, antithyroid drugs over 5 years with positive TRAb. Extracted RNA from PBMCs served as the source of the TCR library. Relying on iRepertoire HTBI primers and Arm-PCR of CDR3 regions, the team built TCR beta libraries. TCRdb called the multiplex PCR reads again in MiXCR, with one record for every CDR3 protein. This sample has under 450,000 distinct CDR3 sequences, with 23% found just once. Source: peripheral blood mononuclear cells (PBMCs), taken when the disease was refractory, from a patient treated with antithyroid drugs. The receptors come from a woman in her thirties or forties with Graves disease.

As for this clonotype: An end of the junction differs from the germline gene, which may be a read error. The chain has TRBV12-3 or TRBV12-4 and TRBJ2-7; the D call may be TRBD1 or TRBD2 (5 bases each). CDR3 length: 15 residues. The DNA of the CDR3 is TGTGCCAGCAGTTTAGGGTTTCCTGGGACCTACAAGCAGTACTTC. It encodes CASSLGFPGTYKQYF.

Ten or more counts support this clonotype. This rearrangement joins TRBV12-3 or TRBV12-4 to TRBJ2-1; D tentatively reads TRBD1 or TRBD2 (5 bases each). The length of the CDR3 is 15 residues. V lost 5 bases and J lost 3, with 14 bases in between. The chain's CDR3 is CASSISGRLYNEQFF. DNA of the CDR3: TGTGCCAGCAGTATCTCGGGGCGACTCTACAATGAGCAGTTCTTC.

This chain joins TRBV19 and TRBJ2-2, with D possibly being TRBD2 (6 bases). The CDR3 totals 15 residues. Germline values: CDR1 LNHDA, CDR2 SQIVND (reference sequence). Trimming shortened V by 1 base and J by 2 bases, and 8 bases separated the two germline ends. CDR3 sequence reads: CASSIGGVNTGELFF. CDR3 coding DNA: TGTGCCAGTAGTATAGGCGGGGTCAACACCGGGGAGCTGTTTTTT.

This clonotype was counted many times. The chain recombines TRBV19 with TRBJ2-7; D might be TRBD1 (6 bases). The CDR3 loop spans 12 amino acids. Trimming took off 6 bases at V and 5 bases at J, with 11 bases between the two ends. The germline V gene encodes CDR1 LNHDA and CDR2 SQIVND (reference sequence). CDR3 coding DNA: TGTGCCAGTAGCCAAACAGGGAACGAGCAGTACTTC. The encoded protein is CASSQTGNEQYF.

The CDR3 protein is CASSYSRPTEAFF. The CDR3 bases are TGTGCCAGCAGTTACTCGAGGCCCACTGAAGCTTTCTTT. The chain recombines TRBV6-5 with TRBJ1-1; D is ambiguous. Trimming took 0 bases from V and 4 from J, leaving 6 bases between them. The germline CDR1 and CDR2 sequences are MNHEY and SVGAGI. This CDR3 is built from 13 residues.

This clonotype was counted between two and nine times. This chain uses TRBV10-1 with TRBJ2-2; D is uncertain. Germline V gene lookup returns CDR1 WNHNN and CDR2 SYGVQD (reference sequence). CDR3 size: 15 residues. V lost 2 bases, J lost 0 bases, and 7 bases lay in between. The CDR3 here is CASSEGNSNTGELFF. DNA of the CDR3: TGCGCCAGCAGTGAGGGCAATTCGAACACCGGGGAGCTGTTTTTT.

The chain joins TRBV20-1 to TRBJ2-5, with D perhaps TRBD1 (7 bases). Germline assignment: CDR1 DFQATT and CDR2 SNEGSKA (reference sequence). CDR3 length: 16 amino acids. Trimming cost V 4 bases and J 2 bases, with 20 bases left between them. CDR3 sequence (DNA): TGCAGTGCTAAGGACGAGTCACAGGGGACTCAAGAGACCCAGTACTTC. Protein product: CSAKDESQGTQETQYF.

Here the CDR3 reads CASSRDRADNSPLHF. DNA of the CDR3: TGTGCCAGCAGTCGTGATAGGGCGGATAATTCACCCCTCCACTTT. V and J are TRBV27 and TRBJ1-6; no firm D call. Germline CDR1 and CDR2: MNHEY and SMNVEV (reference sequence). Trimming took off 5 bases at V and 5 bases at J, with 13 bases between the two ends. The CDR3 has 15 residues.